This TCR beta chain was recorded in a study of blood T cells in healthy people across ages. In the study overall: The template switching approach captured approximately one barcoded beta molecule for every two T cells.

Regarding the study as a whole: PBMCs went unsorted, and a conclusive naive versus antigen-experienced comparison was therefore prevented.

This clonotype was observed a few times. Antigen: not known. The CDR3 consists of 15 residues. The germline V gene has CDR1 GTSNPN and CDR2 SVGIG (reference sequence). Trimming took off 0 bases at V and 1 base at J, with 12 bases between the two ends. The use of a sample-barcoded 5' primer and a J-beta primer mix characterized a second PCR of roughly 7 to 11 cycles. Any given sample supplied a minimum of 2.5 million CDR3-containing paired-end reads. TCRdb processed the 5' RACE reads anew with MiXCR; each CDR3 protein has one entry. The sample comprises fewer than 800,000 distinct CDR3 sequences, around half of which are singletons, and approximately 32% rests with the top ten.

This TCR came from a woman aged 55-70 years in good health. What was sequenced was blood. The gene calls are TRBV30 and TRBJ2-5; TRBD2 is a possible D gene (6 bases). The CDR3 sequence is CAWSVGGWVQETQYF. The DNA of the CDR3 is TGTGCCTGGAGTGTAGGAGGGTGGGTCCAAGAGACCCAGTACTTC.